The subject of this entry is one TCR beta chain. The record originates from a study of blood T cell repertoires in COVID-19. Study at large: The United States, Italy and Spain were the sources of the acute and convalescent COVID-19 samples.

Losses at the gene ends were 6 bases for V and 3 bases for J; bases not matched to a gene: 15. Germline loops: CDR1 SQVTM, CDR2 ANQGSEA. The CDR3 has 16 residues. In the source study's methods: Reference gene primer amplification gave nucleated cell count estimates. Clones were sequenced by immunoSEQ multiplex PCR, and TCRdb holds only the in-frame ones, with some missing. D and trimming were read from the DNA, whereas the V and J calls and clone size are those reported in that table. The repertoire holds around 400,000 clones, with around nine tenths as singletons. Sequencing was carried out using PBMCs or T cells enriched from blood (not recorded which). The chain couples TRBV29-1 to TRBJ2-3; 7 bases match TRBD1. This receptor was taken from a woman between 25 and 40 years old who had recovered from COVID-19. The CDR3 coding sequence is TGCAGCGTCCACCGGACAGGATCTGTTAGGACAGATACGCAGTATTTT. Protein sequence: CSVHRTGSVRTDTQYF.